Detailed here is one TCR beta chain. Its cognate antigen has yet to be identified. No quality values exist for individual bases; no much larger clone is one base distant. TCRbeta CDR3 regions were amplified from genomic DNA by means of the immunoSEQ Assay, a bias-controlled multiplex PCR. As for the authors' bioinformatics: The number of nucleated cells in each sample was estimated from the amplification of reference gene primers within the assay. To quantify the absolute abundance of each unique TCRbeta CDR3 rearrangement, sequence reads were collapsed and filtered. For each sample, productive Simpson clonality was calculated as the square root of Simpson's diversity index over productive rearrangements. TCRdb obtained this table from immuneACCESS and retained in-frame rearrangements with V and J assigned. These tables miss some clones; where compared with another copy, unresolved V genes account for less than half of the shortfall, and the remainder is unexplained. V, J and clone size are taken as reported in that table, and D and trimming were inferred from the DNA itself. Recorded for this sample are under 200,000 clones; around four fifths of them occurred a single time. The ten top clones hold under 5.5% of the sample.

The source of the sample is a study of blood T cell repertoires in COVID-19 (dated by TCRdb to the early 2020s). In terms of the full investigation: Samples covering the acute and convalescent phases of COVID-19 were provided by collaborators in the United States, Italy and Spain. Subjects who had been exposed to COVID-19, were actively infected with it, or had recovered from it provided the deeply sampled blood TCRbeta repertoires that made up the dataset. Where available, HLA class I and class II types were taken from metadata supplied by the sample provider and were not determined by assay-based typing. Samples were obtained from the ongoing ImmuneRACE study (first 160 participants) and from over a thousand subjects provided by 6 global collaborators. A de-identified subject ID, COVID-19 status, age in years and sex were almost always included in the sample metadata. A freely available public database, intended as a resource for researchers studying the immune response to SARS-CoV-2, is where the repertoires were released. The material from the prospective study consisted of cDNA or gDNA derived from T cells, B-cell-depleted T cells, or PBMCs.

Whole blood was collected in K2EDTA tubes by collaborating institutions according to the institutions' own protocols. Collaborator samples were shipped for TCRbeta analysis as frozen whole blood, isolated PBMCs, or DNA extracted from either sample type. Overall study results and their limits: The quantity of clinical and demographic metadata differed by source and by participant and was supplied without curation.

The CDR3 runs 15 amino acids, cysteine and phenylalanine included. Kept here is only the CDR3 DNA, which spans 45 bases and is read in frame from base 1. Trimming takes 0 bases off V and 4 bases off J; junction bases not matched to a gene: 4. Looking up the germline V gene yields CDR1 MNHEY and CDR2 SVGEGT. The chain is made from TRBV6-2 or TRBV6-3 and TRBJ2-7, with TRBD1 identical over 9 junction bases. Sequencing was done on a sample of peripheral blood. This clonotype was obtained from a woman younger than 45 with acute or convalescent COVID-19. Here is the DNA: TGTGCCAGCAGTTACTCGGACAGGGGCTCATACGAGCAGTACTTC. The translation is CASSYSDRGSYEQYF.